Shown below are 18 T cell receptor beta chains from a single sample sequenced in a study of T cell changes during pregnancy in multiple sclerosis. Some clones are missing from TCRdb's copy, which holds only in-frame ones; the method was immunoSEQ multiplex PCR. Of 39,000 or so clones listed, about 90% were seen once; the top ten hold roughly 10%. This specimen consisted of CD8+ T cells from peripheral blood mononuclear cells, obtained in the first trimester of pregnancy. The receptors originated from a female donor with multiple sclerosis, enrolled in a pregnancy study.

The rearrangement uses TRBV27 and TRBJ2-7; 12 bases fit TRBD2. Germline V CDR1 and CDR2: MNHEY, SMNVEV (reference sequence). V was clipped by 5 bases and J by 2 bases; unmatched bases: 4. The CDR3 is 15 amino acids. CDR3 in amino acids: CASSPTSGRTYEQYF. The CDR3 nucleotides read TGTGCCAGCAGTCCTACTAGCGGGAGGACCTACGAGCAGTACTTC.

This clone was picked up one time. The chain employs TRBV29-1 and TRBJ2-3; 9 nucleotides line up with TRBD1. Germline CDR1 and CDR2: SQVTM and ANQGSEA. The junction had 26 bases not matched to a gene; V was cut back by 3 bases and J by 4 bases. The CDR3 spans 21 residues. This chain's CDR3 is CSVDTPGGTGTTKSAADTQYF. The CDR3 DNA sequence: TGCAGCGTTGATACCCCTGGAGGGACAGGGACGACAAAATCGGCGGCAGATACGCAGTATTTT.

This sequence joins TRBV5-5 and TRBJ1-2; no clear D gene. CDR3 length: 11 residues. CDR1 SGHKS and CDR2 YYEKEE come from the germline V gene (reference sequence). V was pared by 1 base and J by 8 bases, with 6 bases between. The CDR3, as DNA: TGTGCCAGCAGCTTGTCTGTCGGCTACACCTTC. This sequence encodes CASSLSVGYTF.

The rearrangement links TRBV7-9 to TRBJ2-1; possible D gene TRBD2, 6 bases. Trimming pared 2 bases from V and 0 bases from J, leaving 17 bases between. The CDR3 contains 18 residues. Germline V gene sequence: CDR1 SEHNR, CDR2 FQNEAQ (reference sequence). In nucleotides, the CDR3 is TGTGCCAGCAGCTTAAACGGGCAGGACGGGAGCTCCTACAATGAGCAGTTCTTC. Translated: CASSLNGQDGSSYNEQFF.

The chain employs TRBV6-5 and TRBJ1-2, with D tentatively TRBD1 (5 bases). Germline loops: CDR1 MNHEY, CDR2 SVGAGI. Trimming cost V 2 bases and J 8 bases, with 21 bases left between them. The CDR3 spans 16 residues. The CDR3 bases are TGTGCCAGCAGTTACAGGGACCCAGGGAGGGGTGGAGGCTACACCTTC. It is translated as CASSYRDPGRGGGYTF.

The CDR3 is CASSQEGNSYEQYF. CDR3 bases: TGTGCCAGCAGCCAAGAGGGCAACTCCTACGAGCAGTACTTC. This rearrangement joins TRBV4-2 to TRBJ2-7, with D unclear. V shed 0 bases and J shed 0 bases, with 6 bases lying between them. Per the germline V gene, CDR1 is LGHNA and CDR2 is YNFKEQ. This CDR3 region has 14 residues.

The CDR3 DNA follows: TGTGCCAGCAGATTGACTAGCGGGGTAAACTACGAGCAGTACTTC. Translating gives CASRLTSGVNYEQYF. The J gene is TRBJ2-7, the V gene TRBV2, with 11 positions matching TRBD2. The trim removed 6 bases at V and 3 bases at J, leaving 7 bases unmatched. This CDR3 comprises 15 residues. In germline, CDR1 is SNHLY, CDR2 FYNNEI.

J is TRBJ2-5 and V is TRBV2, with 8 bases matching TRBD2. V lost 4 bases, J lost 1 base, and 2 bases stayed unmatched. The CDR3 covers 14 residues. Looked up from germline, CDR1 is SNHLY and CDR2 is FYNNEI. CDR3 nucleotides: TGTGCCAGCAGTGCGGGGGGGGCCCAAGAGACCCAGTACTTC. Translated, it gives CASSAGGAQETQYF. Variable domain in full (rest from reference TRBV2 and TRBJ2-5): EPEVTQTPSHQVTQMGQEVILRCVPISNHLYFYWYRQILGQKVEFLVSFYNNEISEKSEIFDDQFSVERPDGSNFTLKIRSTKLEDSAMYFCASSAGGAQETQYFGPGTRLLVL.

The V and J genes are TRBV7-9 and TRBJ1-3; D unclear. Per the germline V gene, CDR1 is SEHNR and CDR2 is FQNEAQ (reference sequence). V was trimmed by 5 bases and J by 4 bases, leaving 3 bases between them. The CDR3 spans 11 residues. CDR3 sequence (DNA): TGTGCCAGCAGCAGCGGAAACACCATATATTTT. Translation: CASSSGNTIYF.

In its sample, this clone was seen a few times. The genes are TRBV6-1 and TRBJ1-5, with D perhaps TRBD1 (5 bases). This CDR3 contains 15 residues. Germline V gene data show CDR1 as MNHNS and CDR2 as SASEGT. Between the trimmed V and J ends, which lost 1 base and 4 bases, there was a span of 11 bases. CDR3 nucleotide sequence: TGTGCCAGCAGTGAAGTAGGGGCACGAAATCAGCCCCAGCATTTT. It is translated as CASSEVGARNQPQHF.

J is TRBJ2-3 and V is TRBV13, with 11 bases lining up with TRBD2. The CDR3 sequence is 16 residues long. In germline, CDR1 is PRHDT, CDR2 FYEKMQ (reference sequence). V lost 1 base to trimming and J lost 7 bases; unmatched junction nucleotides: 7. The CDR3 spells CASSLVVPSGRNTQYF. The CDR3 region has the DNA TGTGCCAGCAGCTTAGTTGTGCCTAGCGGGAGGAATACGCAGTATTTT.

The CDR3 DNA reads TGTGCCAGCAGTAGACATATCTACGAGCAGTACTTC. This translates into CASSRHIYEQYF. The chain has TRBV21-1 and TRBJ2-7; TRBD1, as called in the table, went unchecked against the DNA. TRBV21-1 is labeled a pseudogene. CDR3 length: 12 amino acids.

The rearrangement joins TRBV7-8 to TRBJ1-1, with D possibly TRBD1 on 5 matching bases. CDR3 length: 14 amino acids. V was clipped by 1 base and J by 6 bases, with 12 bases between them. CDR1 and CDR2 from the germline V gene are SGHVS and FQNEAQ. CDR3 amino acids: CASSLGVRAPEAFF. CDR3 DNA: TGTGCCAGCAGCTTAGGAGTCAGGGCCCCTGAAGCTTTCTTT.

The rearrangement joins TRBV19 to TRBJ2-2, with TRBD2 matching 15 bases. Germline V gene data show CDR1 as LNHDA and CDR2 as SQIVND (reference sequence). V trimming: 3 bases; J trimming: 9 bases; junction bases outside the gene matches: 5. The CDR3 sequence is 16 residues long. The CDR3 sequence: CASSMGLAGGLWELFF. DNA for the CDR3: TGTGCCAGTAGTATGGGACTAGCGGGGGGCTTGTGGGAGCTGTTTTTT.

The J gene is TRBJ1-3, the V gene TRBV30; 9 bases align to TRBD1. Germline CDR1 and CDR2: GTSNPN and SVGIG (reference sequence). The CDR3 extends over 17 amino acids. The junction had 11 bases not matched to a gene; V was cut back by 4 bases and J by 1 base. The CDR3 reads CAWMRTDRGWSGNTIYF. CDR3 nucleotide sequence: TGTGCCTGGATGCGAACTGACAGGGGGTGGTCTGGAAACACCATATATTTT.

CDR3 nucleotide sequence: TGTGCCAGCAGTGAAGCGACAGCAGCATACTACGAGCAGTACTTC. Translating it yields CASSEATAAYYEQYF. V and J are TRBV2 and TRBJ2-7; tentative D call: TRBD1 (5 bases). Per germline, CDR1 SNHLY and CDR2 FYNNEI. V dropped 0 bases and J dropped 3 bases, with 12 bases sitting between them. This CDR3 has 15 amino acids.

Comment on this clone: The same CDR3 arises from other DNA sequences in this sample as well. The chain is built from TRBV27 and TRBJ2-2; D gene ambiguous. Trimming left V 0 bases short and J 4 bases short, with 3 bases between. The germline V gene encodes CDR1 MNHEY and CDR2 SMNVEV (reference sequence). The CDR3 sequence is 13 residues long. The CDR3 here is CASSLSSTGELFF. The DNA of the CDR3 is TGTGCCAGCAGTTTATCGAGCACCGGGGAGCTGTTTTTT.

The chain carries TRBV6-5 and TRBJ2-7, with 8 bases that match TRBD1. J lost 7 bases, V lost 2 bases, and 4 bases had no gene match. The CDR3 has 13 amino acids. Germline V CDR1 and CDR2: MNHEY, SVGAGI. The CDR3 here is CASSYQGAGEQYF. For the CDR3, the DNA is TGTGCCAGCAGTTACCAGGGGGCCGGGGAGCAGTACTTC.